This is a list of T cell receptor beta chains from one sample in a study of blood T cell repertoires in COVID-19. Using immunoSEQ multiplex PCR, the repertoire was profiled, and TCRdb retains in-frame clones only, with some absent. The data show 300,000 to 400,000 clones, 88% seen once. Sequences were obtained from peripheral blood. These receptors all stem from a woman aged 50 to 60 with active or convalescent COVID-19. CDR3s leave out the opening cysteine and the closing phenylalanine or tryptophan. The order of the fields is V gene, J gene, CDR3 protein.

V: TRBV2; J: TRBJ2-2; CDR3: ASSVNRDYNTGELF
V: TRBV10-1; J: TRBJ2-1; CDR3: ASSESRWGSSYNEQF
V: TRBV9; J: TRBJ1-6; CDR3: ASSVESLSNSPLH
V: TRBV5-4; J: TRBJ1-2; CDR3: ATRVLGGYGYT
V: TRBV6-5; J: TRBJ1-5; CDR3: AASHGGNQPQH
V: TRBV14; J: TRBJ2-7; CDR3: ASSLQGPEQY
V: TRBV30; J: TRBJ1-6; CDR3: AWTLTGVNSPLH
V: TRBV5-1; J: TRBJ2-7; CDR3: ASTLLGQGANEQY
V: TRBV30; J: TRBJ2-7; CDR3: AWNSRAGGSYEQY
V: TRBV29-1; J: TRBJ1-2; CDR3: SVDMVEANGYT
V: TRBV7-2; J: TRBJ2-7; CDR3: ASSPSSYEQY
V: TRBV27; J: TRBJ2-7; CDR3: ASSFGTGREQY
V: TRBV7-9; J: TRBJ2-7; CDR3: ASSFVGGGGGFYEQY
V: TRBV7-2; J: TRBJ2-7; CDR3: ASSEAQGAYEQY
V: TRBV7-3; J: TRBJ1-6; CDR3: ASSLRAGFNSPLH
V: TRBV5-1; J: TRBJ1-2; CDR3: ASSSLGTHGDYGYT
V: TRBV13; J: TRBJ2-2; CDR3: ASSLKRLAFRGMAGELF
V: TRBV28; J: TRBJ1-2; CDR3: ASTPSRERGYT
V: TRBV30; J: TRBJ1-2; CDR3: AWRGTLGYGYT
V: TRBV5-1; J: TRBJ2-3; CDR3: ASSLAGLAGADTQY
V: TRBV3-1/TRBV3-2; J: TRBJ1-1; CDR3: ASSQMLESSNTEAF
V: TRBV30; J: TRBJ1-2; CDR3: AWVRGPDGYT
V: TRBV4-1; J: TRBJ2-3; CDR3: ASSQDIVSTDTQY
V: TRBV5-1; J: TRBJ2-3; CDR3: ASSQIPAGGVDTQY
V: TRBV27; J: TRBJ2-1; CDR3: ASSPLAGEYNEQF
V: TRBV28; J: TRBJ2-3; CDR3: ASSFQPLYAGGVTDTQY